This T cell receptor (beta chain) was identified in a study of blood T cell repertoires in COVID-19. Study as a whole: The United States, Italy and Spain were the sources of the acute and convalescent COVID-19 samples. T cells, B-cell-depleted T cells, or PBMCs provided the cDNA or gDNA that served as material.

Per the germline V gene, CDR1 is SGHVS and CDR2 is FQNEAQ. The CDR3 consists of 15 residues. Losses at the gene ends were 5 bases for V and 3 bases for J; bases not matched to a gene: 6. Per the original data handling: From reference gene primer amplification, estimates of nucleated cell counts were derived. Libraries were prepared by immunoSEQ multiplex PCR; TCRdb keeps only in-frame clonotypes and omits some of them. The DNA gave D and trimming, while V, J and clone size come from that table. The sample records 120,000 to 150,000 clones, around four fifths being singletons. Recruitment covered 20 to 25 US areas and drew participants whose ages spanned about 18 to 100 years.

Sequenced: PBMCs or T cells enriched from blood (not recorded which). The receptor was derived from a woman between 50 and 59 years old with acute COVID-19. The chain carries TRBV7-8 and TRBJ1-2; 10 positions agree with TRBD1. The CDR3 protein is CASSARQGADYGYTF. For the CDR3, the DNA is TGTGCCAGCAGCGCACGACAGGGGGCGGACTATGGCTACACCTTC.